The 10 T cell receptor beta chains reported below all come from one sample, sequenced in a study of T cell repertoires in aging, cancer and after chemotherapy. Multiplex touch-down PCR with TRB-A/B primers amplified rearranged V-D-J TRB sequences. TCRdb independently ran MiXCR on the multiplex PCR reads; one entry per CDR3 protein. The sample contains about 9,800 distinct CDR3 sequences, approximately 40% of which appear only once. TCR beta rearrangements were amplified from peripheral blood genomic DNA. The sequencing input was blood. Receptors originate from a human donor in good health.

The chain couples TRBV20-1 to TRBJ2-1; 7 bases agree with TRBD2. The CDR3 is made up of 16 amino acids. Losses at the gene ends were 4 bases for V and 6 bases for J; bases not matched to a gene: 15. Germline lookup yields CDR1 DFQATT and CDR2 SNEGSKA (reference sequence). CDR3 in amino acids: CSAIGLADYALNEQFF. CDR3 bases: TGCAGTGCTATTGGTCTAGCGGACTACGCCCTCAATGAGCAGTTCTTC.

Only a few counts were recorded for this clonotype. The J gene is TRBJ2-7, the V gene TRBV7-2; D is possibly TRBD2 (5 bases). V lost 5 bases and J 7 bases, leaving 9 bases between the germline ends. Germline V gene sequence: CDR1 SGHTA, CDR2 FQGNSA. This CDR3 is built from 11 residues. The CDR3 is CASSLSGEQYF. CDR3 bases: TGTGCCAGCAGCCTTTCGGGGGAGCAGTACTTC. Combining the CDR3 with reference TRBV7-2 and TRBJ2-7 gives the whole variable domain GAGVSQSPSNKVTEKGKDVELRCDPISGHTALYWYRQSLGQGLEFLIYFQGNSAPDKSGLPSDRFSAERTGGSVSTLTIQRTQQEDSAVYLCASSLSGEQYFGPGTRLTVT.

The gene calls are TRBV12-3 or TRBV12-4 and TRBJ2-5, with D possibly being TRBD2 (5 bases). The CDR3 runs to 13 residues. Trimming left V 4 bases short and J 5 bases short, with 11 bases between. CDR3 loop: CASSSGSLETQYF. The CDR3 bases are TGTGCCAGCAGTTCGGGGAGCTTGGAGACCCAGTACTTC.

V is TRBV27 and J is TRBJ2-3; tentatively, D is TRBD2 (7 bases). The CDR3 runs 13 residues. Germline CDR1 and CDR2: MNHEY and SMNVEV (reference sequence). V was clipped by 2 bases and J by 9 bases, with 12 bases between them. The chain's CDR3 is CASSLPSGGTQYF. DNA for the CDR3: TGTGCCAGCAGTTTACCCTCGGGGGGCACGCAGTATTTT.

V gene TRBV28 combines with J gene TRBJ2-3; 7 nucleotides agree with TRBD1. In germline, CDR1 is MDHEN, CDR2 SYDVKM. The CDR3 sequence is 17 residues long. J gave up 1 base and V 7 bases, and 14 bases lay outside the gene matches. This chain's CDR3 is CASTLSEGAAGTDTQYF. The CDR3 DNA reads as TGTGCCAGCACTCTATCCGAGGGGGCAGCTGGCACAGATACGCAGTATTTT. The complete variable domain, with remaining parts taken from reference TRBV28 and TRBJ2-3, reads DVKVTQSSRYLVKRTGEKVFLECVQDMDHENMFWYRQDPGLGLRLIYFSYDVKMKEKGDIPEGYSVSREKKERFSLILESASTNQTSMYLCASTLSEGAAGTDTQYFGPGTRLTVL.

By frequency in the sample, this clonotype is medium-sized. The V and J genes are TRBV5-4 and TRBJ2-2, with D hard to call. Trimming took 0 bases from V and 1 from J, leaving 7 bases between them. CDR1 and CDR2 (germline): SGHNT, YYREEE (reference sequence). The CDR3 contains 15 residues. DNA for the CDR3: TGTGCCAGCAGCTTGGAGTCCAGGAACACCGGGGAGCTGTTTTTT. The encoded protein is CASSLESRNTGELFF.

As DNA, the CDR3 is TGTGCCAGCAGCCGGGCCGATGAGCAGTTCTTC. Encoded protein: CASSRADEQFF. The V gene is TRBV6-5, the J gene TRBJ2-1; D ambiguous. Germline values: CDR1 MNHEY, CDR2 SVGAGI. This CDR3 contains 11 residues. Trimming left V 6 bases short and J 8 bases short, with 8 bases between.

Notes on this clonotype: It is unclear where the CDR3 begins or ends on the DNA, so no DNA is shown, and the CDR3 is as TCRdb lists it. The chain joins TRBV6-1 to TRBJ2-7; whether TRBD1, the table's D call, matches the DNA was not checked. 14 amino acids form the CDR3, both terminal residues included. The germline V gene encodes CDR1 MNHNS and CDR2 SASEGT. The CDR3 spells CASSFGPGGYEQYF.

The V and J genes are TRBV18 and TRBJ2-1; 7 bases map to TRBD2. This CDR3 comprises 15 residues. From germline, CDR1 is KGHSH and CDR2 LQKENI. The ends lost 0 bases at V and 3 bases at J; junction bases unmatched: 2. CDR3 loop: CASSPPAGFYNEQFF. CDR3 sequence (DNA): TGTGCCAGCTCACCACCAGCGGGGTTCTACAATGAGCAGTTCTTC. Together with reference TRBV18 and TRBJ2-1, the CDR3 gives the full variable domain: NAGVMQNPRHLVRRRGQEARLRCSPMKGHSHVYWYRQLPEEGLKFMVYLQKENIIDESGMPKERFSAEFPKEGPSILRIQQVVRGDSAAYFCASSPPAGFYNEQFFGPGTRLTVL.

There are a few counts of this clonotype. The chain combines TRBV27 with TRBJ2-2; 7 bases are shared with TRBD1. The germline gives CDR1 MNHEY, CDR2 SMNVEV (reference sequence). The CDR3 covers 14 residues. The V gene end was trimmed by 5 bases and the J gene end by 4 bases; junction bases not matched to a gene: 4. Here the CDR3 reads CASSPGQSTGELFF. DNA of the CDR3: TGTGCCAGCAGTCCGGGACAGAGCACCGGGGAGCTGTTTTTT.